The rows below give T cell receptor beta chains drawn from one sample of a study of CD8 T cells in ankylosing spondylitis. Each CDR3 protein is one row after TCRdb ran MiXCR on the 5' RACE reads. The top ten hold about 8% of the sample, which has 150,000 or so distinct CDR3 sequences, approximately 20% seen once. The sample was blood, either unsorted or a sorted T cell fraction (not recorded which). These receptors all come from a male donor with ankylosing spondylitis or in good health (not recorded which). CDR3s include the opening cysteine and the closing phenylalanine or tryptophan. Fields, in order: J gene, clone size, D gene, V gene, CDR3 protein, CDR3 DNA. D genes are given only for firm matches. The size field is filled for only some rows; it gives once, few, many or a size class.

J gene: TRBJ2-3
clone size: many
D gene: NA
V gene: TRBV12-3/TRBV12-4
CDR3 protein: CASSLTFGTHTQYF
CDR3 DNA: TGTGCCAGCAGTCTAACCTTTGGGACTCATACGCAGTATTTT

J gene: TRBJ2-1
clone size: many
D gene: TRBD2
V gene: TRBV20-1
CDR3 protein: CSASPGLAGDYNEQFF
CDR3 DNA: TGCAGTGCTAGTCCCGGACTAGCGGGTGACTACAATGAGCAGTTCTTC

J gene: TRBJ2-3
clone size: once
D gene: TRBD2
V gene: TRBV2
CDR3 protein: CASSREGRTDTQYF
CDR3 DNA: TGTGCCAGCAGCCGGGAGGGCCGCACAGATACGCAGTATTTT

J gene: TRBJ2-7
clone size: NA
D gene: TRBD2
V gene: TRBV28
CDR3 protein: CASIPRSGLLAGTTTYEQYF
CDR3 DNA: TGTGCCAGCATCCCCCGTTCGGGGCTTCTAGCGGGAACGACAACCTACGAGCAGTACTTC

J gene: TRBJ1-4
clone size: NA
D gene: NA
V gene: TRBV7-9
CDR3 protein: CASSLGHANEKLFF
CDR3 DNA: TGTGCCAGCAGCTTAGGTCACGCTAATGAAAAACTGTTTTTT

J gene: TRBJ1-6
clone size: few
D gene: TRBD1
V gene: TRBV14
CDR3 protein: CASSQDGTGRHSPLHF
CDR3 DNA: TGTGCCAGCAGCCAAGATGGGACAGGGAGGCATTCACCCCTCCACTTT

J gene: TRBJ2-2
clone size: few
D gene: TRBD1
V gene: TRBV20-1
CDR3 protein: CSAQPLDRATGELFF
CDR3 DNA: TGCAGTGCCCAACCCTTGGACAGGGCAACCGGGGAGCTGTTTTTT

J gene: TRBJ2-1
clone size: many
D gene: NA
V gene: TRBV27
CDR3 protein: CASSNARSWGFSKGNYNEQFF
CDR3 DNA: TGTGCCAGCAGTAACGCTCGGAGCTGGGGATTCTCTAAAGGGAACTACAATGAGCAGTTCTTC

J gene: TRBJ1-3
clone size: NA
D gene: NA
V gene: TRBV28
CDR3 protein: CASSFLGQLSGNTIYF
CDR3 DNA: TGTGCCAGCAGTTTCCTGGGACAACTCTCTGGAAACACCATATATTTT

J gene: TRBJ1-2
clone size: many
D gene: TRBD1
V gene: TRBV6-1
CDR3 protein: CASEQRDSLYYGYTF
CDR3 DNA: TGTGCCAGTGAACAAAGGGACAGCCTTTACTATGGCTACACCTTC

J gene: TRBJ2-4
clone size: many
D gene: TRBD1
V gene: TRBV5-1
CDR3 protein: CASSLELTGENIQYF
CDR3 DNA: TGCGCCAGCAGCTTGGAGTTAACAGGGGAAAACATTCAGTACTTC

J gene: TRBJ2-1
clone size: many
D gene: TRBD2
V gene: TRBV24-1
CDR3 protein: CATSDTGLAPYNEQFF
CDR3 DNA: TGTGCCACCAGTGATACGGGACTAGCGCCTTACAATGAGCAGTTCTTC

J gene: TRBJ1-4
clone size: many
D gene: NA
V gene: TRBV2
CDR3 protein: CASSERGLSLTGNEKLFF
CDR3 DNA: TGTGCCAGCAGTGAGAGGGGACTGAGCCTGACTGGTAATGAAAAACTGTTTTTT

J gene: TRBJ2-7
clone size: many
D gene: NA
V gene: TRBV6-5
CDR3 protein: CASRDVNEQYF
CDR3 DNA: TGTGCCAGCAGGGACGTTAACGAGCAGTACTTC

J gene: TRBJ2-1
clone size: NA
D gene: TRBD2
V gene: TRBV29-1
CDR3 protein: CSVPTSGSSYNEQFF
CDR3 DNA: TGCAGCGTTCCGACTAGCGGGAGCTCCTACAATGAGCAGTTCTTC

J gene: TRBJ2-1
clone size: NA
D gene: TRBD1
V gene: TRBV12-3/TRBV12-4
CDR3 protein: CASTLGTGYNEQFF
CDR3 DNA: TGTGCCAGCACCCTCGGGACAGGGTACAATGAGCAGTTCTTC

J gene: TRBJ1-1
clone size: NA
D gene: NA
V gene: TRBV27
CDR3 protein: CASSFNRGNTEAFF
CDR3 DNA: TGTGCCAGCAGTTTCAACAGAGGGAACACTGAAGCTTTCTTT

J gene: TRBJ2-3
clone size: few
D gene: NA
V gene: TRBV29-1
CDR3 protein: CSVRGPEDTQYF
CDR3 DNA: TGCAGCGTCCGGGGGCCGGAGGATACGCAGTATTTT

J gene: TRBJ1-4
clone size: few
D gene: NA
V gene: TRBV18
CDR3 protein: CASSYTQTGATNEKLFF
CDR3 DNA: TGTGCCAGCTCATATACTCAGACAGGAGCAACTAATGAAAAACTGTTTTTT

J gene: TRBJ2-3
clone size: NA
D gene: TRBD2
V gene: TRBV19
CDR3 protein: CASRPRREGTDTQYF
CDR3 DNA: TGTGCCAGTAGGCCCAGGCGGGAGGGCACAGATACGCAGTATTTT

J gene: TRBJ2-1
clone size: many
D gene: TRBD1
V gene: TRBV29-1
CDR3 protein: CSGGTGGFRDNNEQFF
CDR3 DNA: TGCAGCGGGGGGACAGGGGGCTTTAGAGACAACAATGAGCAGTTCTTC

J gene: TRBJ2-1
clone size: NA
D gene: TRBD2
V gene: TRBV12-3/TRBV12-4
CDR3 protein: CASSIGTSGLYNEQFF
CDR3 DNA: TGTGCCAGCAGTATAGGGACTAGCGGACTCTACAATGAGCAGTTCTTC

J gene: TRBJ2-1
clone size: many
D gene: NA
V gene: TRBV5-1
CDR3 protein: CASSLAERAYNEQFF
CDR3 DNA: TGCGCCAGCAGCTTGGCCGAACGGGCCTACAATGAGCAGTTCTTC

J gene: TRBJ2-4
clone size: NA
D gene: TRBD2
V gene: TRBV9
CDR3 protein: CASSPRLAVAKNIQYF
CDR3 DNA: TGTGCCAGCAGCCCCAGACTAGCGGTAGCCAAAAACATTCAGTACTTC

J gene: TRBJ1-5
clone size: few
D gene: NA
V gene: TRBV19
CDR3 protein: CASRRVGQPQHF
CDR3 DNA: TGTGCCAGTAGAAGGGTCGGGCAGCCCCAGCATTTT

J gene: TRBJ1-1
clone size: many
D gene: TRBD1
V gene: TRBV5-1
CDR3 protein: CASSPMGGGQVTAFF
CDR3 DNA: TGCGCCAGCAGCCCGATGGGGGGCGGACAGGTAACGGCTTTCTTT

J gene: TRBJ2-7
clone size: many
D gene: NA
V gene: TRBV11-2
CDR3 protein: CASSSGPSYEQYF
CDR3 DNA: TGTGCCAGCAGCTCGGGACCCTCCTACGAGCAGTACTTC

J gene: TRBJ2-7
clone size: NA
D gene: NA
V gene: TRBV11-2
CDR3 protein: CASSWSEGGYYEQYF
CDR3 DNA: TGTGCCAGCAGCTGGAGTGAGGGAGGTTACTACGAGCAGTACTTC

J gene: TRBJ2-7
clone size: NA
D gene: NA
V gene: TRBV11-2
CDR3 protein: CASSLVKLPHEQYF
CDR3 DNA: TGTGCCAGCAGCTTAGTTAAGCTTCCCCACGAGCAGTACTTC